Listed here is a single TCR beta chain. The germline gives CDR1 SGHAT, CDR2 FQNNGV. Trimming pared 5 bases from V and 6 bases from J, leaving 12 bases between. This CDR3 is 13 amino acids long. This entry belongs to a study of T cell changes during pregnancy in multiple sclerosis. The protocol was immunoSEQ multiplex PCR, while the TCRdb copy is restricted to in-frame clones and leaves out a portion. The top ten hold more than 0.4% of the sample, which has about 40,000 clones, 75% to 95% seen once. The material sequenced was CD4+ T cells from peripheral blood mononuclear cells, taken in the third trimester of pregnancy. The chain links TRBV11-2 to TRBJ2-3, with D unresolved. This clonotype originated in a female donor with multiple sclerosis, enrolled in a pregnancy study. The chain's CDR3 is CASSHSPGDTQYF. CDR3 nucleotide sequence: TGTGCCAGCAGCCATTCACCCGGTGATACGCAGTATTTT. The variable domain in full, completed from reference TRBV11-2 and TRBJ2-3, reads EAGVAQSPRYKIIEKRQSVAFWCNPISGHATLYWYQQILGQGPKLLIQFQNNGVVDDSQLPKDRFSAERLKGVDSTLKIQPAKLEDSAVYLCASSHSPGDTQYFGPGTRLTVL.